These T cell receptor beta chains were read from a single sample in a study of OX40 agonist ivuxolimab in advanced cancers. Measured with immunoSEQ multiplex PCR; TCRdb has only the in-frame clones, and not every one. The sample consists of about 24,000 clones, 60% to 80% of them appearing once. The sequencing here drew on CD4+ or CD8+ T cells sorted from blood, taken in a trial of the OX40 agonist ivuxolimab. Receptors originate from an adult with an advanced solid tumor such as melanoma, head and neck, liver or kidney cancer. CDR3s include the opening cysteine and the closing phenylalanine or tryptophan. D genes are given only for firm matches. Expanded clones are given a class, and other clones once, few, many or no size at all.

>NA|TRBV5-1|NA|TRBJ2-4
CASSSPRTDSSKNIQYF
TGCGCCAGCAGCTCACCTAGGACCGACTCTTCCAAAAACATTCAGTACTTC
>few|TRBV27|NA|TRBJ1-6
CASSLGPAFNSPLHF
TGTGCCAGCAGTTTAGGGCCAGCCTTTAATTCACCCCTCCACTTT
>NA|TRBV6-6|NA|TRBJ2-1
CASSYGSGRNEQFF
TGTGCCAGCAGTTACGGGTCGGGTAGGAATGAGCAGTTCTTC
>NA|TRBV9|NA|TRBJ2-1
CASSVVSGGYNEQFF
TGTGCCAGCAGCGTAGTTAGTGGCGGGTACAATGAGCAGTTCTTC
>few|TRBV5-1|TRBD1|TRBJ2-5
CASSSGHRGSETQYF
TGCGCCAGCAGCTCGGGCCACAGGGGGTCAGAGACCCAGTACTTC
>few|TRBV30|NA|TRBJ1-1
CAWSGGQNTEAFF
TGTGCCTGGAGCGGAGGGCAGAACACTGAAGCTTTCTTT
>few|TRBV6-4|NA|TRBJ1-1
CASSVDGLNTEAFF
TGTGCCAGCAGTGTGGACGGACTCAACACTGAAGCTTTCTTT
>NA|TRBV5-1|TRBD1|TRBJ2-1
CASSLPTGTGGYNEQFF
TGCGCCAGCAGCTTACCAACCGGGACAGGGGGCTACAATGAGCAGTTCTTC
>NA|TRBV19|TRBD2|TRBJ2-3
CASSISLTSGEKDTQYF
TGTGCCAGTAGTATCTCCCTGACTAGCGGGGAGAAAGATACGCAGTATTTT
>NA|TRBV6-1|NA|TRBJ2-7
CASSKEGGSSYEQYF
TGTGCCAGCAGTAAGGAGGGGGGGAGCTCCTACGAGCAGTACTTC
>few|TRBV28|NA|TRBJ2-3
CASSFTGAWDGTTDTQYF
TGTGCCAGCAGTTTTACTGGTGCGTGGGACGGAACAACAGATACGCAGTATTTT
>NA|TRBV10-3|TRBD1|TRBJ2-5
CAISEFRDRQETQYF
TGTGCCATCAGTGAGTTCCGGGACAGGCAAGAGACCCAGTACTTC
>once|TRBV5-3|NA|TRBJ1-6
CARLAGRALHF
TGTGCCAGACTCGCGGGCAGAGCCCTCCACTTT
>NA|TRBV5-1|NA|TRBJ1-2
CASSATLDYGYTF
TGCGCCAGCAGCGCTACACTTGACTATGGCTACACCTTC
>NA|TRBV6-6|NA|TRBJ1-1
CASSPPYGDTEAFF
TGTGCCAGCAGTCCCCCATACGGGGACACTGAAGCTTTCTTT
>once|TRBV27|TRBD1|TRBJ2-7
CASIPRDRVGEQYF
TGTGCCAGCATCCCGAGGGACAGGGTAGGCGAGCAGTACTTC
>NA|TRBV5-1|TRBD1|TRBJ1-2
CASSLEGQGPYGYTF
TGCGCCAGCAGCTTGGAGGGACAGGGTCCTTATGGCTACACCTTC